The T cell receptor (beta chain) described here comes from a study of T cell responses to AZD1222 COVID-19 vaccine. V gave up 4 bases and J gave up 4 bases, with 5 bases separating them. CDR3 length: 11 residues. The germline V gene encodes CDR1 LNHDA and CDR2 SQIVND (reference sequence). Assay: immunoSEQ multiplex PCR; the TCRdb copy retains only in-frame clones and omits some. Of about 130,000 clones listed, about 89% are singletons. The TCR comes from an adult in good health. Sample: peripheral blood, taken on day 0 of AZD1222 vaccination. This chain connects TRBV19 to TRBJ2-7, with D unclear. The CDR3 spells CASSKGYEQYF. CDR3 sequence (DNA): TGTGCCAGTAGTAAGGGATACGAGCAGTACTTC.